These 11 T cell receptor beta chains came from one sample sequenced in a study of cytomegalovirus exposure and HLA in healthy donors. Primers: 60 Vbeta forward and 13 Jbeta reverse. Profiled with immunoSEQ multiplex PCR; TCRdb holds only in-frame clones, not every one. The specimen's table records 70,000 or so clones. Sequenced input: PBMCs. All receptors derive from a female donor in good health and CMV-seropositive.

The rearrangement joins TRBV7-6 to TRBJ2-7, with 7 bases aligning to TRBD1. V was pared by 6 bases and J by 7 bases, with 9 bases of the junction left unmatched. There are 13 residues in the CDR3. Germline CDR1 reads SGHVS; CDR2 reads FNYEAQ. CDR3 protein: CASRLTGDGEQYF. CDR3 coding DNA: TGTGCCAGCAGACTTACAGGGGATGGGGAGCAGTACTTC.

CDR3 region: CASSEWGGIGTEAFF. CDR3 in DNA: TGTGCCAGCAGTGAATGGGGGGGGATCGGCACTGAAGCTTTCTTT. This sequence joins TRBV25-1 and TRBJ1-1, with D possibly matching TRBD1 (5 bases). The CDR3 is 15 residues long. Per germline, CDR1 MGHDK and CDR2 SYGVNS. Between the trimmed V and J ends, which lost 1 base and 4 bases, there was a span of 13 bases.

The chain couples TRBV19 to TRBJ1-4, with TRBD1 matching over 7 bases. Per germline, CDR1 LNHDA and CDR2 SQIVND (reference sequence). J lost 8 bases, V lost 8 bases, and 5 bases had no gene match. CDR3 length: 12 amino acids. CDR3 DNA sequence: TGTGCCAGTGGGGACAGACAAGAAAAACTGTTTTTT. This sequence encodes CASGDRQEKLFF.

This rearrangement joins TRBV6-1 to TRBJ2-5, with a tentative D call TRBD1 (6 bases). The J call is doubtful: the DNA matches TRBJ2-7 better. From germline, CDR1 is MNHNS and CDR2 SASEGT. The CDR3 runs 15 residues. The CDR3 bases are TGTGCCAGCAGCGGACGATTGGACAGCTCCTACGAGCAGTACTTC. Amino acid sequence: CASSGRLDSSYEQYF.

V and J are TRBV7-6 and TRBJ1-1; D perhaps matches TRBD1 (5 bases). Germline CDR1 and CDR2: SGHVS and FNYEAQ. V was clipped by 5 bases and J by 6 bases, with 19 bases between them. The CDR3 consists of 15 residues. CDR3 sequence (DNA): TGTGCCAGCAGCCCGGAGGGGCGCGAGTTTCCTGAAGCTTTCTTT. It codes for CASSPEGREFPEAFF.

The CDR3 sequence is CAISGQGAAYEQYF. Here the CDR3 DNA reads TGTGCCATCAGTGGACAGGGGGCAGCCTACGAGCAGTACTTC. The V and J genes are TRBV10-3 and TRBJ2-7, with 10 bases aligning to TRBD1. This CDR3 has 14 residues. V lost 4 bases, J lost 2 bases, and 2 bases stayed unmatched. From germline, CDR1 is ENHRY and CDR2 SYGVKD.

V and J are TRBV18 and TRBJ2-7; tentatively, D is TRBD1 (5 bases). CDR1 and CDR2 (germline): KGHSH, LQKENI. V lost 1 base, J lost 1 base, and 8 bases lay in between. This CDR3 spans 14 amino acids. The CDR3 spells CASSPLSGSYEQYF. CDR3 nucleotide sequence: TGTGCCAGCTCACCACTCTCAGGGTCCTACGAGCAGTACTTC. The whole variable domain, remainder taken from reference TRBV18 and TRBJ2-7, is NAGVMQNPRHLVRRRGQEARLRCSPMKGHSHVYWYRQLPEEGLKFMVYLQKENIIDESGMPKERFSAEFPKEGPSILRIQQVVRGDSAAYFCASSPLSGSYEQYFGPGTRLTVT.

The chain combines TRBV7-8 with TRBJ1-5; maybe TRBD1 (5 bases). Per germline, CDR1 SGHVS and CDR2 FQNEAQ. The CDR3 totals 15 residues. V was clipped by 1 base and J by 7 bases, with 14 bases between them. The CDR3: CASSLGGGWSQPQHF. CDR3 in DNA: TGTGCCAGCAGCTTAGGGGGGGGTTGGTCGCAGCCCCAGCATTTT.

The gene calls are TRBV27 and TRBJ1-1, with D possibly matching TRBD1 (6 bases). Germline CDR1 MNHEY, CDR2 SMNVEV (reference sequence). The CDR3 covers 16 residues. The germline V and J ends were trimmed by 3 bases and 0 bases, with 14 bases remaining between them. CDR3 sequence (DNA): TGTGCCAGCAGTTTCCGAGGACAGATCGTGAACACTGAAGCTTTCTTT. Translating gives CASSFRGQIVNTEAFF.

V gene TRBV5-1 combines with J gene TRBJ1-4; 10 bases map to TRBD1. This CDR3 is 17 amino acids long. The ends lost 0 bases at V and 7 bases at J; junction bases unmatched: 9. The V gene's germline CDR1 is SGHRS and CDR2 YFSETQ. For the CDR3, the DNA is TGCGCCAGCAGCTTGGTTCCGGGACAGGGGACCGGTGAAAAACTGTTTTTT. This codes for CASSLVPGQGTGEKLFF.

The J gene is TRBJ1-5, the V gene TRBV30; 8 nucleotides align to TRBD1. The CDR3 consists of 14 residues. In germline, CDR1 is GTSNPN, CDR2 SVGIG (reference sequence). The trim removed 1 base at V and 5 bases at J, leaving 4 bases unmatched. The CDR3 sequence is CAWSAGTGDQPQHF. In DNA form, the CDR3 reads TGTGCCTGGAGTGCGGGGACAGGTGATCAGCCCCAGCATTTT. Drawing the rest from reference TRBV30 and TRBJ1-5, the complete variable domain is SQTIHQWPATLVQPVGSPLSLECTVEGTSNPNLYWYRQAAGRGLQLLFYSVGIGQISSEVPQNLSASRPQDRQFILSSKKLLLSDSGFYLCAWSAGTGDQPQHFGDGTRLSIL.